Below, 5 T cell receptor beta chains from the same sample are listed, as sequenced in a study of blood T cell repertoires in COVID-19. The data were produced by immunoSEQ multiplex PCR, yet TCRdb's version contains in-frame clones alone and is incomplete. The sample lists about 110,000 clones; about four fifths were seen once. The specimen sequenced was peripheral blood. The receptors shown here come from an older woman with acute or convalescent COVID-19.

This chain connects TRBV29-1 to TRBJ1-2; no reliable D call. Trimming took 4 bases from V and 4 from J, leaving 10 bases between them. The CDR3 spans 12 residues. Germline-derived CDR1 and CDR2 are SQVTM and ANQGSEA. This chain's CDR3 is CSVGWSGYGYTF. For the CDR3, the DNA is TGCAGCGTTGGGTGGTCAGGCTATGGCTACACCTTC.

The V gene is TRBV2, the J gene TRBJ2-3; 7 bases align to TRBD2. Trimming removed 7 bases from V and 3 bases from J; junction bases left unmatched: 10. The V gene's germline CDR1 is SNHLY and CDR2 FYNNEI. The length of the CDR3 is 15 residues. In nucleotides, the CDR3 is TGTGCCAGCACCGAGGGTCTAGCGGTAACAGATACGCAGTATTTT. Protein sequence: CASTEGLAVTDTQYF.

For the CDR3, the DNA is TGTGCCAGCAGCGGAACCGGGACAGGACCTCTCTCCGGAAACACCATATATTTT. Its protein is CASSGTGTGPLSGNTIYF. The chain uses TRBV9 and TRBJ1-3; 8 bases map to TRBD1. The CDR3 covers 18 residues. Trimming took 3 bases from V and 4 from J; bases not matched to a gene: 15. Germline V gives CDR1 SGDLS, CDR2 YYNGEE.

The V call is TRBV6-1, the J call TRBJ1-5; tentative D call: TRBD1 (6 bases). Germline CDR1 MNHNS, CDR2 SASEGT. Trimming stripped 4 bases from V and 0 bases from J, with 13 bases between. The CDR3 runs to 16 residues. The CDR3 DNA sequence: TGTGCCAGCAGTGGGACCGGGACAAATAGCAATCAGCCCCAGCATTTT. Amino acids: CASSGTGTNSNQPQHF.

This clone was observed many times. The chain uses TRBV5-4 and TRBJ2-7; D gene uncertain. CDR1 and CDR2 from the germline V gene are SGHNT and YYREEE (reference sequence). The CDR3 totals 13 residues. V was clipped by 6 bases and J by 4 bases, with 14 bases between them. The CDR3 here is CASIQYHSYEQYV. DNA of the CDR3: TGTGCCAGCATCCAATACCACTCGTACGAGCAGTACGTC.